This entry lists 23 T cell receptor beta chains sequenced from one sample in a study of early T cells in non-severe SARS-CoV-2 infection (dated by TCRdb to the early 2020s). To prepare the library, 5' RACE was applied. The instrument given in TCRdb is NextSeq 500. TCRdb reran the public reads through fastp at Q25 and MiXCR, keeping productive beta chains. Each CDR3 protein gets just one entry, which takes the most common genes and DNA from the rows behind it. The table for this sample lists 70,000 to 95,000 distinct CDR3 sequences; roughly 14% of them were counted only once. The ten biggest clones cover roughly 0.6% of the sample. The sequencing sample was made of whole blood. These receptor sequences come from an adult who was a healthcare worker with PCR-confirmed SARS-CoV-2 infection or an uninfected control (not recorded which).

This clonotype was observed many times. The V call is TRBV7-3, the J call TRBJ2-5; D might be TRBD2 (7 bases). The CDR3 is 14 residues long. With 5 bases removed from V and 4 bases from J, the gap between germline ends came to 14 bases. The V gene's germline CDR1 is SGHTA and CDR2 FQGTGA. CDR3 coding DNA: TGTGCCAGCAGCAGAAAGGGGGGGCGAGAGACCCAGTACTTC. It is translated as CASSRKGGRETQYF.

This clonotype was detected a few times. The chain employs TRBV12-3 or TRBV12-4 and TRBJ1-5, with TRBD1 as a possible D gene (5 bases). Trimming shortened V by 11 bases and J by 4 bases, and 15 bases separated the two germline ends. The CDR3 extends over 13 amino acids. The CDR3 coding sequence is TGTGCCTGTTCGGGACTCAAAAATCAGCCCCAGCATTTT. Residues: CACSGLKNQPQHF.

This clonotype was detected only a few times. V usage is TRBV5-6 and J usage is TRBJ1-2; D unresolved. V was shortened by 4 bases and J by 6 bases, with 10 bases between the two germline ends. This CDR3 has 12 amino acids. Germline V gene data show CDR1 as SGHDT and CDR2 as YYEEEE. This CDR3 is CASSEARDGYTF. The DNA of the CDR3 is TGTGCCAGCAGCGAAGCTAGAGATGGCTACACCTTC.

This clonotype was seen a handful of times. The chain has TRBV4-2 and TRBJ1-6; D uncertain. There are 15 residues in the CDR3. V lost 4 bases to trimming and J lost 5 bases, with 12 bases between them. Germline CDR1 is LGHNA and CDR2 is YNFKEQ. The CDR3 DNA follows: TGTGCCAGCAGCCCCCCGACTGAGGATAATTCACCCCTCCACTTT. Its protein product is CASSPPTEDNSPLHF.

This clonotype has only a few counts. The V call is TRBV21-1, the J call TRBJ1-3; TRBD1 reflects the table's D call only, with no check against the DNA. TRBV21-1 is deemed a pseudogene. The CDR3 is 15 residues long. In DNA form, the CDR3 reads TGTGCCAGCAGCAAGGACAGGAACCCTGGAAACACCATATATTTT. Encoded protein: CASSKDRNPGNTIYF.

V gene TRBV5-1 combines with J gene TRBJ2-3; D may be TRBD1 or TRBD2 (5 bases each). CDR3 length: 14 residues. The germline V gene has CDR1 SGHRS and CDR2 YFSETQ. Trimming removed 9 bases at V and 1 base at J, with 15 bases between. CDR3 sequence: CATRGTVGTDTQYF. The DNA of the CDR3 is TGCGCCACCCGAGGGACGGTCGGCACAGATACGCAGTATTTT.

This clonotype was detected ten times or more. V and J are TRBV30 and TRBJ1-6, with D perhaps matching TRBD1 (6 bases). V was trimmed by 3 bases and J by 5 bases, leaving 17 bases between them. The CDR3 contains 16 residues. Germline lookup yields CDR1 GTSNPN and CDR2 SVGIG (reference sequence). The CDR3: CAWRPAGAGNNSPLHF. The CDR3 DNA reads TGTGCCTGGAGGCCGGCGGGGGCAGGCAATAATTCACCCCTCCACTTT.

This clonotype appeared many times. The chain recombines TRBV7-8 with TRBJ1-5; 9 bases are a match to TRBD1. Germline values: CDR1 SGHVS, CDR2 FQNEAQ. The CDR3 covers 16 residues. J was trimmed by 1 base and V by 0 bases; bases with no gene match: 1. The CDR3, as DNA: TGTGCCAGCAGCTTAGCCGGGACAGGGAGCAATCAGCCCCAGCATTTT. Protein product: CASSLAGTGSNQPQHF.

This clonotype was counted only a few times. V usage is TRBV29-1 and J usage is TRBJ2-3, with D perhaps TRBD1 (6 bases). From germline, CDR1 is SQVTM and CDR2 ANQGSEA. Trimming stripped 5 bases from V and 0 bases from J, with 15 bases between. The CDR3 covers 15 residues. The CDR3 is CSVQTGHSSTDTQYF. The CDR3 DNA sequence: TGCAGCGTTCAGACGGGACACTCCAGCACAGATACGCAGTATTTT.

This clonotype appeared a few times. The V call is TRBV29-1, the J call TRBJ1-2; 11 bases map to TRBD1. V lost 7 bases, J lost 4 bases, and 11 bases stayed unmatched. CDR1 is SQVTM and CDR2 is ANQGSEA in the germline V gene. The CDR3 consists of 15 residues. CDR3 in amino acids: CSAQDRGRYPYGYTF. CDR3 nucleotides: TGCAGCGCCCAGGACAGGGGGCGATATCCCTATGGCTACACCTTC.

This clonotype was seen a handful of times. The rearrangement links TRBV7-6 to TRBJ2-2; 14 bases agree with TRBD2. This CDR3 has 18 amino acids. Trimming at V came to 2 bases and at J to 3 bases, leaving 5 bases not matched to a gene. Germline V gene data show CDR1 as SGHVS and CDR2 as FNYEAQ. The CDR3 region has the DNA TGTGCCAGCAGCTTACGGACTAGCGGGGGGTTGGACACCGGGGAGCTGTTTTTT. Translation gives CASSLRTSGGLDTGELFF.

Only a few counts were recorded for this clonotype. The chain links TRBV20-1 to TRBJ2-1; D unclear. The germline gives CDR1 DFQATT, CDR2 SNEGSKA (reference sequence). The V end was cut by 0 bases, the J end by 12 bases, with 12 bases between. The CDR3 sequence is 12 residues long. The CDR3 bases are TGCAGTGCTAGAGACCCCGGTTTAGGGCAGTTCTTC. The encoded protein is CSARDPGLGQFF.

A note on this clonotype: A much larger clone differs from this one at a single base, so this may be a read error. CDR3 DNA: TGTGCCAGCAGCGTAGGTCACAAGGGCAATTCACCCCTCCACTTT. It specifies CASSVGHKGNSPLHF. This chain connects TRBV9 to TRBJ1-6; D not certain. V was trimmed by 0 bases and J by 7 bases, leaving 11 bases between them. There are 15 residues in the CDR3. The germline gives CDR1 SGDLS, CDR2 YYNGEE.

This sequence joins TRBV2 and TRBJ1-5; no clear D gene. Germline CDR1 and CDR2: SNHLY and FYNNEI. Trimming took 1 base from V and 4 from J, leaving 14 bases between them. The CDR3 sequence is 16 residues long. The CDR3 bases are TGTGCCAGCAGTGAAGGTGGTCGGGCTGAAAATCAGCCCCAGCATTTT. This translates into CASSEGGRAENQPQHF.

V is TRBV9 and J is TRBJ2-1; 9 nucleotides match TRBD2. V was clipped by 3 bases and J by 5 bases; unmatched bases: 12. Germline V gene data show CDR1 as SGDLS and CDR2 as YYNGEE. The CDR3 is 17 residues long. The CDR3 DNA reads TGTGCCAGCAGCGCAAGCGGGGGACTAGCAAGGGACAATGAGCAGTTCTTC. Amino acids: CASSASGGLARDNEQFF.

The chain couples TRBV11-2 to TRBJ2-5; D may match TRBD1 or TRBD2 (5 bases each). Germline lookup yields CDR1 SGHAT and CDR2 FQNNGV. This CDR3 contains 13 residues. V was pared by 3 bases and J by 3 bases, with 8 bases between. The CDR3 spells CASSLGEEETQYF. For the CDR3, the DNA is TGTGCCAGCAGCTTGGGGGAAGAAGAGACCCAGTACTTC.

Points on this clonotype: A read error is possible here, since a much larger clone lies one base away. The chain has TRBV6-4 and TRBJ1-6; a weak D match, TRBD1 (5 bases). This CDR3 spans 13 amino acids. The germline V gene has CDR1 MRHNA and CDR2 SNTAGT. CDR3 bases: TGTGCCAACAGTGGGGGTATTAATTCACCCCTCCACTTT. Its translation: CANSGGINSPLHF.

This clonotype is medium-sized by share. The rearrangement links TRBV20-1 to TRBJ2-5, with 9 bases aligning to TRBD1. CDR3 length: 15 amino acids. Germline CDR1 reads DFQATT; CDR2 reads SNEGSKA (reference sequence). The junction had 13 bases not matched to a gene; V was cut back by 5 bases and J by 6 bases. The chain's CDR3 is CSASAPQQGAKTQYF. In DNA form, the CDR3 reads TGCAGTGCTTCCGCGCCCCAACAGGGGGCAAAGACCCAGTACTTC.

This clonotype was counted a few times. The CDR3 sequence is CASSLRGTGNSQETQYF. CDR3 DNA: TGTGCCAGCAGTCTCAGAGGGACAGGGAACAGCCAAGAGACCCAGTACTTC. V usage is TRBV27 and J usage is TRBJ2-5; the match to TRBD1 covers 9 bases. V shed 5 bases and J 1 base; nucleotides not matched to a gene: 11. This CDR3 region has 17 residues. Germline CDR1 MNHEY, CDR2 SMNVEV (reference sequence).

This clonotype was detected a few times. The V call is TRBV14, the J call TRBJ1-6; 8 nucleotides align to TRBD1. The CDR3 contains 15 residues. V lost 7 bases to trimming and J lost 10 bases; unmatched junction nucleotides: 12. Germline CDR1 and CDR2: SGHDN and FVKESK. CDR3 bases: TGTGCCAGCAAGGATGGACAGGGAGGGCGATCACCCCTCCACTTT. Translating it yields CASKDGQGGRSPLHF.

This clonotype was recorded a few times. V gene TRBV28 combines with J gene TRBJ1-3, with D uncertain. The CDR3 consists of 13 residues. In germline, CDR1 is MDHEN, CDR2 SYDVKM. Trimming removed 6 bases at V and 0 bases at J, with 6 bases between. CDR3 DNA sequence: TGTGCCAGCAGAGGGTTCTCTGGAAACACCATATATTTT. It encodes CASRGFSGNTIYF.

This clonotype occurred many times. This rearrangement joins TRBV7-6 to TRBJ1-1; 7 nucleotides align to TRBD1. The V gene's germline CDR1 is SGHVS and CDR2 FNYEAQ. The CDR3 runs 15 residues. After removal of 4 bases from V and 1 base from J, the junction contained 6 bases not matched to a gene. In DNA form, the CDR3 reads TGTGCCAGCAGCTATAGACAGGGTAAGAACACTGAAGCTTTCTTT. The encoded protein is CASSYRQGKNTEAFF.

The genes are TRBV12-3 or TRBV12-4 and TRBJ2-7; D is undetermined. The ends were cut back, 2 bases at V and 3 bases at J, with 11 bases in the middle. This CDR3 is 14 amino acids long. The CDR3 here is CASSLNPSFYEQYV. The CDR3 nucleotides read TGTGCCAGCAGTTTAAATCCAAGTTTCTACGAGCAGTACGTC.